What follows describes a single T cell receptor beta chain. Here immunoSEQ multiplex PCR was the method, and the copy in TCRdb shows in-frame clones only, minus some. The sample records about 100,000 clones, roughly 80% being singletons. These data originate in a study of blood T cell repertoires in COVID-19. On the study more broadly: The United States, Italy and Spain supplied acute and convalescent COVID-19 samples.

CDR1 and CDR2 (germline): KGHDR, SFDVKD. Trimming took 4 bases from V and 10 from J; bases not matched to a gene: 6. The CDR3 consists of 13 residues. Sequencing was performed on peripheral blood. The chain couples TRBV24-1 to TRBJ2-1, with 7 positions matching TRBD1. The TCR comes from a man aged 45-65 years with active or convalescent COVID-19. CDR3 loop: CATSDLDRVEQFF. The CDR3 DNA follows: TGTGCCACCAGTGACCTTGACAGGGTGGAGCAGTTCTTC.